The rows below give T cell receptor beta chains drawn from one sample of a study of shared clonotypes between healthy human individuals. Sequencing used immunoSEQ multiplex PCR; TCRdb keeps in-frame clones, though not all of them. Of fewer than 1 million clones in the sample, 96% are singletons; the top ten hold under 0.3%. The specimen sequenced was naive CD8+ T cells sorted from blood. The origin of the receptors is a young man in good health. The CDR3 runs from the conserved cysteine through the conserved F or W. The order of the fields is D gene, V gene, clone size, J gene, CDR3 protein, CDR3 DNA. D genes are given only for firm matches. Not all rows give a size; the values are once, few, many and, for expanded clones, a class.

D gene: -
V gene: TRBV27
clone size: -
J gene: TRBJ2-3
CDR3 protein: CASSSNPGRDTQYF
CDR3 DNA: TGTGCCAGCAGTTCCAATCCGGGTAGAGATACGCAGTATTTT

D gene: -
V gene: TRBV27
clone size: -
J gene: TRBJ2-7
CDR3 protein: CASSLGGPGYEQYF
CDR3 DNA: TGTGCCAGCAGTTTAGGCGGGCCAGGTTACGAGCAGTACTTC

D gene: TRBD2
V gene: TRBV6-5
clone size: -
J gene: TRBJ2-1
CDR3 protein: CASRLGAGLHNEQFF
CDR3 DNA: TGTGCCAGCCGCCTAGGAGCGGGACTCCACAATGAGCAGTTCTTC

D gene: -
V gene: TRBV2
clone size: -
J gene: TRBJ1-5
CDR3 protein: CASYEGQSGNQPQHF
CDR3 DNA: TGTGCCAGCTATGAGGGGCAGAGTGGCAATCAGCCCCAGCATTTT

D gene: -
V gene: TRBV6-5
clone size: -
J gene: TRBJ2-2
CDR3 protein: CASSSTGELFF
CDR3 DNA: TGTGCCAGCAGTTCTACCGGGGAGCTGTTTTTT

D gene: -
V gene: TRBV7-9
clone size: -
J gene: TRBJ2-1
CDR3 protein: CASSPRVVGEQFF
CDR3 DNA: TGTGCCAGCAGCCCCCGAGTAGTCGGTGAGCAGTTCTTC

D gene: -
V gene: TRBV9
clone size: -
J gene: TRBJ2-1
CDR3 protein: CASSVAGLYNEQFF
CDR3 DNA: TGTGCCAGCAGCGTAGCGGGGCTCTACAATGAGCAGTTCTTC

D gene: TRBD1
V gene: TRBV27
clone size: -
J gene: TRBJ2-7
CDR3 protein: CASRDSPALEQYF
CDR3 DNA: TGTGCCAGCCGGGACAGCCCAGCCCTCGAGCAGTACTTC

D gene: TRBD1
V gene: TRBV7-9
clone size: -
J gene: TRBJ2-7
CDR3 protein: CASSSTGGSDEQYF
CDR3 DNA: TGTGCCAGCAGCTCGACAGGGGGCAGCGACGAGCAGTACTTC

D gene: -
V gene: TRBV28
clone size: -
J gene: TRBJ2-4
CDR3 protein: CASSFRTARAKNIQYF
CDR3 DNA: TGTGCCAGCAGTTTTAGGACAGCGAGAGCCAAAAACATTCAGTACTTC

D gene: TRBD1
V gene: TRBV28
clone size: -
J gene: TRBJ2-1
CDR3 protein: CASAQGVEQFF
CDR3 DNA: TGTGCCAGCGCCCAGGGGGTCGAGCAGTTCTTC

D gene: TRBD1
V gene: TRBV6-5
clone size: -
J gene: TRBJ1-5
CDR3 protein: CASSWGQGYQPQHF
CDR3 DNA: TGTGCCAGCAGTTGGGGACAGGGGTATCAGCCCCAGCATTTT

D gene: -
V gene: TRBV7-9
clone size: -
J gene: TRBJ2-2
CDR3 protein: CASSVSRGASGLTGELFF
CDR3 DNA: TGTGCCAGCAGCGTTTCCCGGGGGGCTAGCGGACTTACCGGGGAGCTGTTTTTT

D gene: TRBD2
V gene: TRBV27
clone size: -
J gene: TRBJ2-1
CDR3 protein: CASSLSPSGRNEQFF
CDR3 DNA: TGTGCCAGCAGTTTATCGCCTAGCGGGAGGAATGAGCAGTTCTTC

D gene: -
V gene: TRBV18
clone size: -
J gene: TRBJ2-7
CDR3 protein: CASSHTEVPLYEQYF
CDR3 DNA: TGTGCCAGCTCGCATACAGAAGTGCCTCTCTACGAGCAGTACTTC

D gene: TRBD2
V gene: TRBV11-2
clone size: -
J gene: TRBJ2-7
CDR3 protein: CASSLVGLAYEQYF
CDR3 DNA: TGTGCCAGCAGCTTAGTGGGACTAGCCTACGAGCAGTACTTC

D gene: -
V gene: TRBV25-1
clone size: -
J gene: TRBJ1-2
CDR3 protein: CASSAGVYGYTF
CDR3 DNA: TGTGCCAGCAGTGCGGGGGTCTATGGCTACACCTTC

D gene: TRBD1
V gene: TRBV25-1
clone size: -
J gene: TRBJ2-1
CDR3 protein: CASRTGSHNEQFF
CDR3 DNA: TGTGCCAGCAGGACAGGGAGTCACAATGAGCAGTTCTTC

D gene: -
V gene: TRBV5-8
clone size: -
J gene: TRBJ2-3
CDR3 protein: CASSLVTVDTQYF
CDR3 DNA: TGTGCCAGCAGCTTGGTCACCGTAGACACGCAGTATTTT

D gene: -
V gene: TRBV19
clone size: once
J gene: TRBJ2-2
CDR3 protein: CASISDTGELFF
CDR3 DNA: TGTGCCAGTATCTCAGACACCGGGGAGCTGTTTTTT

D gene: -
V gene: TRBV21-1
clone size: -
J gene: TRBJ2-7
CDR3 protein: CASSKIRDRGHEQYF
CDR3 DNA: TGTGCCAGCAGCAAAATTAGGGACAGGGGGCATGAGCAGTACTTC

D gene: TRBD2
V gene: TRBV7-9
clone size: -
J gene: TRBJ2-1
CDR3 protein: CASSLISGSGNEQFF
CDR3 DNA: TGTGCCAGCAGCTTAATTAGCGGGAGCGGCAATGAGCAGTTCTTC

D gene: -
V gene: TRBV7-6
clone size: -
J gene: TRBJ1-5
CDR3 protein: CASSPDGAQPQHF
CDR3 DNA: TGTGCCAGCAGCCCAGACGGGGCACAGCCCCAGCATTTT

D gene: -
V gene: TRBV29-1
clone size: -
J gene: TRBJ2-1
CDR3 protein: CSVAPTGYYNEQFF
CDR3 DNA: TGCAGCGTTGCCCCGACAGGATATTACAATGAGCAGTTCTTC

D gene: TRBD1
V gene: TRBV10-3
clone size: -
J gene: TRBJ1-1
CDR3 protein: CAISDPGGETEAFF
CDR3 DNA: TGTGCCATCAGTGATCCAGGGGGCGAGACTGAAGCTTTCTTT

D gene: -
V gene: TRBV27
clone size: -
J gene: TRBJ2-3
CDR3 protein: CASSLLATSTDTQYF
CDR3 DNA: TGTGCCAGCAGTTTGTTGGCGACTAGCACAGATACGCAGTATTTT

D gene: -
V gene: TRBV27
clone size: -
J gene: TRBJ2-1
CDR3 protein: CASSLGGSSYNEQFF
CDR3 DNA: TGTGCCAGCAGTTTAGGCGGAAGCTCCTACAATGAGCAGTTCTTC

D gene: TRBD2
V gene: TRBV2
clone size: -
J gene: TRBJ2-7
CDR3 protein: CASNVAGGPDEQYF
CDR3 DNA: TGTGCCAGCAACGTAGCGGGAGGGCCGGACGAGCAGTACTTC

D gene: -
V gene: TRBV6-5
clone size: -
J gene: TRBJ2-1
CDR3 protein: CASSYAPGTSFGEQFF
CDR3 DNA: TGTGCCAGCAGTTACGCCCCCGGAACTAGCTTCGGTGAGCAGTTCTTC

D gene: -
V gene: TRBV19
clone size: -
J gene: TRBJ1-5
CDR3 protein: CASSRTDYSNQPQHF
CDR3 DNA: TGTGCCAGTAGTCGGACAGATTATAGCAATCAGCCCCAGCATTTT

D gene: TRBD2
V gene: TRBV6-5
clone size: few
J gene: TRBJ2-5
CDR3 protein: CASSYAGGYQETQYF
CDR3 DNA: TGTGCCAGCAGTTACGCGGGAGGGTACCAAGAGACCCAGTACTTC

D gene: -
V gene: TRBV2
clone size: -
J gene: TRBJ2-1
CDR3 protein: CASSDLTTRLYNEQFF
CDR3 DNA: TGTGCCAGCAGTGACCTGACGACTCGTCTCTACAATGAGCAGTTCTTC

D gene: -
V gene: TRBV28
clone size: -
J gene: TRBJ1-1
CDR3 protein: CASSILQGNTEAFF
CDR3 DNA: TGTGCCAGCAGCATCCTCCAGGGGAACACTGAAGCTTTCTTT

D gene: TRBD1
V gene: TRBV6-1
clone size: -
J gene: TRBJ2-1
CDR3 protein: CSQTGVGNEQFF
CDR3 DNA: TGTTCTCAGACAGGGGTGGGCAATGAGCAGTTCTTC

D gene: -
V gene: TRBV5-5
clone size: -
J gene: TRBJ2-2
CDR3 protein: CASSLRPPGELFF
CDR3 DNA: TGTGCCAGCAGCCTCCGACCGCCCGGGGAGCTGTTTTTT

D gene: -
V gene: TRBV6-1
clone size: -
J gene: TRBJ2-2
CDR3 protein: CASSDGGASGRVDKTGELFF
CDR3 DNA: TGTGCCAGCAGTGATGGGGGGGCTAGCGGAAGAGTGGATAAGACCGGGGAGCTGTTTTTT

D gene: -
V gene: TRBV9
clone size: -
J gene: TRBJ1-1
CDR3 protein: CASSVEPVTGHTEAFF
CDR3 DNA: TGTGCCAGCAGCGTAGAACCAGTTACAGGGCACACTGAAGCTTTCTTT

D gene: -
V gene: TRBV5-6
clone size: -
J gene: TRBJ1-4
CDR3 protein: CASSSTGGVEKLFF
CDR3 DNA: TGTGCCAGCAGCTCGACCGGAGGAGTCGAAAAACTGTTTTTT

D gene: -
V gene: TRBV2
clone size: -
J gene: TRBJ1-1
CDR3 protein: CATHLNTEAFF
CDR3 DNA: TGTGCCACCCACCTGAACACTGAAGCTTTCTTT

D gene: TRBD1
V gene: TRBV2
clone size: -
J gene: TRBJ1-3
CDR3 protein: CASSEGTGSGNTIYF
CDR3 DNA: TGTGCCAGCAGTGAAGGGACAGGGAGTGGAAACACCATATATTTT

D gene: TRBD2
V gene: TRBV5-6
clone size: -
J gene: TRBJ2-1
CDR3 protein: CASHGSGSYYNEQFF
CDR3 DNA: TGTGCCAGTCACGGGAGCGGGAGCTACTACAATGAGCAGTTCTTC

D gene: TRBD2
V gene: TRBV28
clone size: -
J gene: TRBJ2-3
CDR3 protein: CASSTFRTSGSEGTDTQYF
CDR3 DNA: TGTGCCAGCAGTACGTTTCGGACTAGCGGGAGTGAGGGGACAGATACGCAGTATTTT

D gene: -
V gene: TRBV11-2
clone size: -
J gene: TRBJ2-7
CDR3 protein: CASSSGQTYEQYF
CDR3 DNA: TGTGCCAGCAGCTCCGGACAGACCTACGAGCAGTACTTC

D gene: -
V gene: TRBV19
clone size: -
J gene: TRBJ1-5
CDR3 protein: CASSRVGQGGGGNQPQHF
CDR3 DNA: TGTGCCAGTAGTAGGGTCGGGCAGGGCGGTGGGGGCAATCAGCCCCAGCATTTT

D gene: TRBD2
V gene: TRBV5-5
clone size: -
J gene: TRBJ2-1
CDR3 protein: CASSTGTGGLYNEQFF
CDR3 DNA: TGTGCCAGCAGCACGGGAACGGGAGGGCTTTACAATGAGCAGTTCTTC

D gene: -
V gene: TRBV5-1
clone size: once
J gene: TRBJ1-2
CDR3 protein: CASSLETDWNYGYTF
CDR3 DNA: TGCGCCAGCAGCTTGGAAACGGACTGGAACTATGGCTACACCTTC

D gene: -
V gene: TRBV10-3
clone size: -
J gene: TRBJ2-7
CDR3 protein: CAINEADTYEQYF
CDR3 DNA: TGTGCCATCAACGAAGCGGACACCTACGAGCAGTACTTC

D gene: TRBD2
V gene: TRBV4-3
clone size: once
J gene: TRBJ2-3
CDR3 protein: CASSRERDQLITDTQYF
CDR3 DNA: TGCGCCAGCAGCCGGGAGCGGGACCAACTCATCACAGATACGCAGTATTTT

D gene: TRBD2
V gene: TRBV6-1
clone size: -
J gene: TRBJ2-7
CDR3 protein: CASSEFSGSSYEQYF
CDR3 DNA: TGTGCCAGCAGTGAATTCAGCGGGAGTTCCTACGAGCAGTACTTC

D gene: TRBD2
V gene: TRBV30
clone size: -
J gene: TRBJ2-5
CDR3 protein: CAWSQTSGKETQYF
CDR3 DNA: TGTGCCTGGAGCCAGACTAGCGGGAAGGAGACCCAGTACTTC

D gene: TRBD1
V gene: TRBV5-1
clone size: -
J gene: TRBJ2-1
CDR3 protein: CASSDRTGYNEQFF
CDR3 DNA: TGCGCCAGCAGCGATCGGACAGGGTACAATGAGCAGTTCTTC

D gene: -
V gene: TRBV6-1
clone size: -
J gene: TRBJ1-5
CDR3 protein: CASSERQAINQPQHF
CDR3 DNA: TGTGCCAGCAGTGAACGACAGGCGATCAATCAGCCCCAGCATTTT

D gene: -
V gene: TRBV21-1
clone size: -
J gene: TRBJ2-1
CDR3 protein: CASITLGGQANRGSYNEQFF
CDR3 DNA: TGTGCCAGCATAACTCTGGGGGGACAAGCAAATCGTGGGTCCTACAATGAGCAGTTCTTC

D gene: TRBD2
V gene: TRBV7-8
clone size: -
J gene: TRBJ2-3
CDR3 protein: CASSLVQREGPVPNFIDTQYF
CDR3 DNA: TGTGCCAGCAGCTTAGTCCAGCGGGAGGGCCCGGTACCCAATTTCATCGATACGCAGTATTTT

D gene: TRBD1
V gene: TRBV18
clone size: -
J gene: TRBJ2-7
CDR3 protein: CASSPPTGGSSYEQYF
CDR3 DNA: TGTGCCAGCTCACCACCGACAGGGGGGAGCTCCTACGAGCAGTACTTC

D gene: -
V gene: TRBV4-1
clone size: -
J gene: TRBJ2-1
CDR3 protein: CASSHPTNYNEQFF
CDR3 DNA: TGCGCCAGCAGCCACCCGACCAATTACAATGAGCAGTTCTTC

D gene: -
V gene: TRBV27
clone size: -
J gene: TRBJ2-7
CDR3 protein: CASSLSLIYEQYF
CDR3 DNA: TGTGCCAGCAGTTTATCGCTGATTTACGAGCAGTACTTC

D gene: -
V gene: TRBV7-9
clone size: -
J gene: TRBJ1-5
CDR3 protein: CASSTTPGAQHF
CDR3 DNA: TGTGCCAGCAGTACCACACCGGGGGCCCAGCATTTT

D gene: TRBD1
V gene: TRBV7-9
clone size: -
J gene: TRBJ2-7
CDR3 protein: CASSSSPGTGDLRAHF
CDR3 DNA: TGTGCCAGCAGCTCAAGCCCCGGGACAGGGGACCTACGAGCCCACTTC

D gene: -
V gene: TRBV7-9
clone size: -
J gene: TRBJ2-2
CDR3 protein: CASSPPAGTGELFF
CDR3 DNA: TGTGCCAGCAGCCCCCCGGCAGGCACCGGGGAGCTGTTTTTT